These 10 T cell receptor beta chains came from one sample sequenced in a study of T-cell memory formation after mild COVID-19. MiXCR, run by TCRdb on the 5' RACE reads, gives a single entry per CDR3 protein. The sample lists around 310,000 distinct CDR3 sequences, 13% to 15% occurring once. The specimen sequenced was PBMCs or a T cell subset sorted from them (not recorded which). These receptors were collected from a man aged 18 to 30 who had mild COVID-19 (a few samples of this study predate the infection). Cell type and time point are not known.

The V and J genes are TRBV6-2 or TRBV6-3 and TRBJ2-2; maybe TRBD1 (6 bases). V lost 6 bases and J lost 2, with 16 bases in between. Germline V gene sequence: CDR1 MNHEY, CDR2 SVGEGT. The CDR3 has 16 residues. CDR3 bases: TGTGCCAGCAGCTCTATCTTGGACAGAAACACCGGGGAGCTGTTTTTT. Translation gives CASSSILDRNTGELFF.

This clonotype has more than one count but fewer than ten. The chain combines TRBV7-8 with TRBJ1-5; TRBD1 aligns across 8 bases. This CDR3 spans 18 amino acids. The V gene end was trimmed by 1 base and the J gene end by 3 bases; junction bases not matched to a gene: 11. From germline, CDR1 is SGHVS and CDR2 FQNEAQ. The CDR3 sequence is CASSLDETGEFTNQPQHF. CDR3 nucleotide sequence: TGTGCCAGCAGCTTAGACGAGACAGGGGAATTTACCAATCAGCCCCAGCATTTT.

In this sample, this clonotype turned up many times. The V and J genes are TRBV12-3 or TRBV12-4 and TRBJ2-7; D possibly corresponds to TRBD1 (6 bases). This CDR3 comprises 13 residues. The V end was cut by 6 bases, the J end by 3 bases, with 12 bases between. CDR3 residues: CASSWDTIYEQYF. CDR3 DNA sequence: TGTGCCAGCAGCTGGGACACCATCTACGAGCAGTACTTC.

This clonotype was detected ten times or more. CDR3 sequence: CASSQEPQVSGNTIYF. The CDR3 coding sequence is TGCGCCAGCAGCCAAGAGCCCCAGGTCTCTGGAAACACCATATATTTT. The chain joins TRBV4-1 to TRBJ1-3; D gene ambiguous. The CDR3 runs to 16 residues. Germline CDR1 is MGHRA and CDR2 is YSYEKL. V shed 0 bases and J shed 0 bases, with 9 bases lying between them.

The V and J genes are TRBV7-6 and TRBJ2-6, with no clear D. The CDR3 runs 15 residues. V was pared by 5 bases and J by 4 bases, with 12 bases between. Germline V gene sequence: CDR1 SGHVS, CDR2 FNYEAQ. In DNA, the CDR3 is TGTGCCAGCAGCGATAATACGCGGGGGGCCAACGTCCTGACTTTC. Amino acids: CASSDNTRGANVLTF.

In its sample, this clonotype was seen many times. The chain couples TRBV5-1 to TRBJ2-5; D is uncertain. V was trimmed by 1 base and J by 5 bases, leaving 6 bases between them. The length of the CDR3 is 12 residues. CDR1 SGHRS and CDR2 YFSETQ come from the germline V gene. This CDR3 is CASSLQLETQYF. The DNA of the CDR3 is TGCGCCAGCAGCTTGCAACTGGAGACCCAGTACTTC.

This clonotype was picked up many times. V is TRBV7-9 and J is TRBJ1-2, with 9 bases lining up with TRBD1. Germline trimming cut 3 bases from V and 8 bases from J; bases unmatched to any gene: 1. Looked up from germline, CDR1 is SEHNR and CDR2 is FQNEAQ (reference sequence). CDR3 length: 12 amino acids. CDR3 amino acids: CASSLGQGGYTF. In DNA form, the CDR3 reads TGTGCCAGCAGCTTGGGACAGGGAGGCTACACCTTC. Full variable domain (missing parts from reference TRBV7-9 and TRBJ1-2): DTGVSQNPRHKITKRGQNVTFRCDPISEHNRLYWYRQTLGQGPEFLTYFQNEAQLEKSRLLSDRFSAERPKGSFSTLEIQRTEQGDSAMYLCASSLGQGGYTFGSGTRLTVV.

A few counts support this clonotype. The chain carries TRBV5-1 and TRBJ1-2; the D gene is possibly TRBD1 (6 bases). Germline loops: CDR1 SGHRS, CDR2 YFSETQ. This CDR3 contains 15 residues. The V end lost 4 bases, the J end lost 6 bases, and 19 bases lay between the germline ends. CDR3 sequence: CASSLQGPSPNGYTF. DNA of the CDR3: TGCGCCAGCAGCCTCCAGGGGCCCAGCCCTAATGGCTACACCTTC.

This clonotype was detected ten times or more. J is TRBJ1-4 and V is TRBV4-1; unclear D gene. Trimming cost V 7 bases and J 6 bases, with 12 bases left between them. Germline V lookup: CDR1 MGHRA, CDR2 YSYEKL. There are 13 residues in the CDR3. The CDR3: CASTGRRHEKLFF. CDR3 sequence (DNA): TGCGCCAGCACAGGACGACGGCATGAAAAACTGTTTTTT.

This clonotype was picked up a small number of times. The genes are TRBV20-1 and TRBJ1-1, with 7 bases fitting TRBD1. Germline V gene data show CDR1 as DFQATT and CDR2 as SNEGSKA (reference sequence). The CDR3 spans 15 residues. Trimming removed 6 bases from V and 6 bases from J; junction bases left unmatched: 16. This CDR3 is CSAKTGSGVWAEAFF. The CDR3 bases are TGCAGTGCAAAGACAGGGTCCGGGGTTTGGGCTGAAGCTTTCTTT.